This TCR beta chain was retrieved from a study of shared T cell receptors in the human thymus. Per the germline V gene, CDR1 is MDHEN and CDR2 is SYDVKM. V lost 6 bases and J lost 3; bases outside the gene matches: 16. The CDR3 loop spans 17 amino acids. The protocol was immunoSEQ multiplex PCR, while the TCRdb copy is restricted to in-frame clones and leaves out a portion. Seen here are some 760,000 clones, over 75% observed once, and the top ten hold 0.008% to 0.011%. These records were also assigned to another study, of human thymus T cells. That work adds: Donor material was obtained from healthy Finnish infants undergoing corrective surgery for congenital heart defects. Resections obtained during corrective heart surgery supplied the thymus tissue. Thymic and blood repertoires seemed to favor certain V and J genes. Overlap was high between thymic repertoires from unrelated individuals, as reported in related research.

J is TRBJ1-1 and V is TRBV28; 7 nucleotides match TRBD1. The receptor's source is a girl less than two years old with a congenital heart defect. The sample comprised thymocytes. The CDR3 loop is CASRPPGGAFSDTEAFF. The CDR3 DNA follows: TGTGCCAGCAGACCCCCAGGGGGAGCGTTCTCGGACACTGAAGCTTTCTTT.